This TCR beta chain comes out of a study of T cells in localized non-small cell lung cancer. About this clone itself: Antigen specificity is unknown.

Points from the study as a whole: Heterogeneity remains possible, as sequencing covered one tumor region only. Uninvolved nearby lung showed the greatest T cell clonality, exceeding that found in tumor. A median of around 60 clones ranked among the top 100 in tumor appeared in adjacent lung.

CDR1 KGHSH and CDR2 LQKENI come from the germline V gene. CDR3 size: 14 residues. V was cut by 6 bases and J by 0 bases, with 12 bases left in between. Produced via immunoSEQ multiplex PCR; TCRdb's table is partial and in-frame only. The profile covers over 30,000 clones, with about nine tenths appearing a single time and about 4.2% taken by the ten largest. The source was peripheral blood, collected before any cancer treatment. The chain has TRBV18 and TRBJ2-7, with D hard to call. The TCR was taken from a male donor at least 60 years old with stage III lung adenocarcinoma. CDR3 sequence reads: CASSFDRSSYEQYF. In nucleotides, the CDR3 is TGTGCCAGCTCCTTCGACCGGAGCTCCTACGAGCAGTACTTC. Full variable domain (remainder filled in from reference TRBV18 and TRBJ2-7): NAGVMQNPRHLVRRRGQEARLRCSPMKGHSHVYWYRQLPEEGLKFMVYLQKENIIDESGMPKERFSAEFPKEGPSILRIQQVVRGDSAAYFCASSFDRSSYEQYFGPGTRLTVT.